One and the same sample provided the 17 T cell receptor beta chains below, sequenced in a study of regulatory T cells in long-lasting Graves disease. The time point denotes: newly diagnosed GD, antithyroid drugs for less than 3 months. PBMC RNA was the source of the TCR library. Researchers made TCR beta libraries by using iRepertoire HTBI primers and running Arm-PCR on CDR3 regions. TCRdb analysed the multiplex PCR reads with MiXCR anew, one entry per CDR3 protein. This sample yields 530,000 or so distinct CDR3 sequences, of which about 13% are seen a single time; roughly 10% belongs to the top ten. These sequences were also reported in another study, on T cells in Graves' hyperthyroidism and ophthalmopathy.

The sample was peripheral blood mononuclear cells (PBMCs), taken at new diagnosis, from a patient treated with antithyroid drugs. Source of these receptors: a man aged 30-40 years with Graves disease.

To note about this clonotype: A single base separates this from a much larger clone, so it may be a read error. This rearrangement joins TRBV12-3 or TRBV12-4 to TRBJ2-5; TRBD1 might be the D (6 bases). CDR3 length: 15 residues. The CDR3 loop reads CTSSQQGDGKETQYF. CDR3 coding DNA: TGTACCAGCAGTCAACAGGGTGACGGTAAAGAGACCCAGTACTTC.

In this sample, this clonotype turned up many times. The chain uses TRBV25-1 and TRBJ2-3; 8 bases fit TRBD1. Germline V gene lookup returns CDR1 MGHDK and CDR2 SYGVNS. J was trimmed by 5 bases and V by 3 bases; bases with no gene match: 13. The CDR3 is made up of 17 amino acids. In nucleotides, the CDR3 is TGTGCCAGCAGTGATCTCGGACAGGGCGGACAGGGAGATACGCAGTATTTT. This codes for CASSDLGQGGQGDTQYF. Using reference TRBV25-1 and TRBJ2-3 for the parts outside the CDR3, the full variable domain is EADIYQTPRYLVIGTGKKITLECSQTMGHDKMYWYQQDPGMELHLIHYSYGVNSTEKGDLSSESTVSRIRTEHFPLTLESARPSHTSQYLCASSDLGQGGQGDTQYFGPGTRLTVL.

This clonotype was picked up many times. The genes are TRBV19 and TRBJ2-4; 10 nucleotides agree with TRBD2. The ends lost 6 bases at V and 8 bases at J; junction bases unmatched: 7. The germline gives CDR1 LNHDA, CDR2 SQIVND (reference sequence). The CDR3 is made up of 14 amino acids. CDR3 in DNA: TGTGCCAGTAGCCCCGGACTAGCGGCGGACATTCAGTACTTC. Translating gives CASSPGLAADIQYF.

This clonotype was seen many times. CDR3 nucleotides: TGTGCCAGCAGCTTAGGGGGGACGGGAGAGACCCAGTACTTC. This gives the protein CASSLGGTGETQYF. The chain couples TRBV7-2 to TRBJ2-5; D tentatively fits TRBD1 or TRBD2 (5 bases each). This CDR3 spans 14 amino acids. Germline CDR1 and CDR2: SGHTA and FQGNSA. V shed 1 base and J shed 4 bases, with 10 bases lying between them.

This clonotype was recorded many times. The V and J genes are TRBV15 and TRBJ2-7; D is perhaps TRBD1 (5 bases). V was shortened by 1 base and J by 4 bases, with 14 bases between the two germline ends. CDR3 length equals 15 residues. The germline gives CDR1 LNHNV, CDR2 YYDKDF (reference sequence). Here the CDR3 reads CATSRGLGATYEQYF. The CDR3 region has the DNA TGTGCCACCAGCAGAGGGTTAGGGGCCACTTACGAGCAGTACTTC.

Details on this clonotype: Only one base separates this from a far larger clonotype, so it likely reflects a read error. The chain employs TRBV27 and TRBJ2-4, with TRBD2 matching over 14 bases. The better agreement between TRBJ2-7 and the DNA end casts doubt on the J call. CDR3 size: 16 residues. Looked up from germline, CDR1 is MNHEY and CDR2 is SMNVEV (reference sequence). The CDR3 region is CATQTETSGRGGEQYF. The DNA for the CDR3 is TGTGCCACCCAGACCGAGACTAGCGGGAGGGGAGGCGAGCAGTACTTC.

At least ten counts were recorded for this clonotype. The CDR3 DNA follows: TGCAGTGCTAGGGTTCGGGAGACTGAGCAGTTCTTC. This encodes CSARVRETEQFF. The V call is TRBV20-1, the J call TRBJ2-1; D possibly corresponds to TRBD2 (6 bases). V gave up 3 bases and J gave up 9 bases, with 12 bases separating them. The CDR3 length is 12 residues. CDR1 DFQATT and CDR2 SNEGSKA come from the germline V gene (reference sequence).

This clonotype was observed many times. The chain recombines TRBV7-8 with TRBJ2-7, with D tentatively TRBD1 (6 bases). The germline V and J ends were trimmed by 7 bases and 0 bases, with 13 bases remaining between them. CDR3 length: 14 amino acids. Per germline, CDR1 SGHVS and CDR2 FQNEAQ. CDR3: CASNQDSSSYEQYF. Written as DNA, the CDR3 is TGTGCCAGCAACCAGGACAGTAGCTCCTACGAGCAGTACTTC.

The chain couples TRBV5-1 to TRBJ2-1, with TRBD2 matching 9 bases. CDR1 SGHRS and CDR2 YFSETQ come from the germline V gene. Losses at the gene ends were 4 bases for V and 6 bases for J; bases not matched to a gene: 11. The CDR3 runs to 16 residues. The CDR3 DNA sequence: TGCGCCAGCAGCACCGAAGCGGGAGGAACGCTCAATGAGCAGTTCTTC. Protein sequence: CASSTEAGGTLNEQFF.

The table lists this clonotype with many counts. The gene calls are TRBV12-3 or TRBV12-4 and TRBJ1-1; 8 bases match TRBD1. The CDR3 is 14 amino acids. V shed 6 bases and J 4 bases; nucleotides not matched to a gene: 7. The CDR3 region has the DNA TGTGCCAGCAGCCGAACAGGGGGGAGCACTGAAGCTTTCTTT. Protein sequence: CASSRTGGSTEAFF.

The chain's CDR3 is CASSPSGTIYEQYF. The CDR3 coding sequence is TGTGCCAGTAGCCCCTCCGGGACAATTTACGAGCAGTACTTC. V and J are TRBV19 and TRBJ2-7, with a possible D match to TRBD1 (6 bases). Trimming pared 6 bases from V and 4 bases from J, leaving 16 bases between. CDR3 length equals 14 residues. Germline V gene lookup returns CDR1 LNHDA and CDR2 SQIVND (reference sequence). The full variable domain, rest sourced from reference TRBV19 and TRBJ2-7, is DGGITQSPKYLFRKEGQNVTLSCEQNLNHDAMYWYRQDPGQGLRLIYYSQIVNDFQKGDIAEGYSVSREKKESFPLTVTSAQKNPTAFYLCASSPSGTIYEQYFGPGTRLTVT.

At least ten counts were recorded for this clonotype. The rearrangement joins TRBV7-4 to TRBJ2-7; 13 bases line up with TRBD2. The ends lost 4 bases at V and 3 bases at J; junction bases unmatched: 6. The CDR3 consists of 16 residues. Germline V gene lookup returns CDR1 SGHVT and CDR2 SQSDAQ. CDR3 region: CASSSPLAGGRYEQYF. The CDR3 bases are TGTGCCAGCAGCTCCCCACTAGCGGGAGGGCGCTACGAGCAGTACTTC.

For this clonotype: This clone may be a read error of a much larger clone one base away. The rearrangement links TRBV28 to TRBJ2-7; 9 positions agree with TRBD2. CDR3 size: 16 residues. Germline loops: CDR1 MDHEN, CDR2 SYDVKM. As DNA, the CDR3 is TGTGCCAGCAGTTTAAGCGTTGGCGGGAGGGCCTACGAGCAGCACTTC. Translated: CASSLSVGGRAYEQHF.

This clonotype was seen ten or more times. The CDR3 protein is CASRSVDTRGYEQYF. As DNA, the CDR3 is TGTGCCAGCAGGTCTGTAGACACCAGGGGATACGAGCAGTACTTC. The chain combines TRBV11-2 with TRBJ2-7; D perhaps matches TRBD1 (6 bases). The germline CDR1 and CDR2 sequences are SGHAT and FQNNGV. The ends were cut back, 6 bases at V and 4 bases at J, with 19 bases in the middle. The CDR3 is made up of 15 amino acids.

This clonotype has ten or more counts. This rearrangement joins TRBV7-6 to TRBJ1-4; a possible D gene is TRBD1 (6 bases). Trimming left V 4 bases short and J 6 bases short, with 15 bases between. Germline values: CDR1 SGHVS, CDR2 FNYEAQ. This CDR3 comprises 15 residues. In DNA form, the CDR3 reads TGTGCCAGCAGCTCAGGGGCAGAAGAATATGAAAAACTGTTTTTT. As protein: CASSSGAEEYEKLFF.

The sample holds many counts of this clonotype. V gene TRBV24-1 combines with J gene TRBJ2-7; 8 bases map to TRBD1. The germline V gene has CDR1 KGHDR and CDR2 SFDVKD. V shed 8 bases, J shed 6 bases, and the junction held 8 bases outside the gene matches. The CDR3 has 13 residues. The CDR3 nucleotides read TGTGCCACCAAGGCGGGACAGGATGGCGAGCAGTACTTC. Its translation is CATKAGQDGEQYF.

The sample holds many counts of this clonotype. The chain joins TRBV6-2 or TRBV6-3 to TRBJ2-7, with D maybe TRBD2 (6 bases). This CDR3 contains 14 residues. The germline V gene has CDR1 MNHEY and CDR2 SVGEGT. V was shortened by 7 bases and J by 0 bases, with 13 bases between the two germline ends. CDR3 amino acids: CASTRAGSSYEQYF. As DNA, the CDR3 is TGTGCCAGCACTCGGGCCGGGAGCTCCTACGAGCAGTACTTC.